A selection of T cell receptor beta chains follows, all from one sample in a study of shared clonotypes between healthy human individuals. Profiling relied on immunoSEQ multiplex PCR, and the TCRdb table lists in-frame clones only, not all of them. This repertoire shows some 2,100,000 clones, under 95% found once; its top ten account for around 1.7%. Specimen: naive CD8+ T cells from PBMCs. The source is a man aged 18-30 years in good health. Some clones in this sample may be carry-over from other donors' samples. Both conserved end residues are part of each CDR3. The listing skips clone size in some rows; elsewhere it reads once, few, many or a size class.

NA | TRBJ2-3 | TRBV29-1 | 16 | CSVEGLAGGIADTQYF
NA | TRBJ2-2 | TRBV7-9 | 17 | CASRRKLAGANTGELFF
NA | TRBJ1-5 | TRBV9 | 13 | CASSEGSNQPQHF
NA | TRBJ2-2 | TRBV5-6 | 13 | CASSWGTAGELFF
NA | TRBJ1-1 | TRBV5-5 | 14 | CASSLSRLNTEAFF
NA | TRBJ1-2 | TRBV28 | 12 | CASSLLGDGYTF
NA | TRBJ2-5 | TRBV9 | 15 | CASSGRDTLQETQYF
NA | TRBJ1-3 | TRBV19 | 15 | CASSIWPRSGNTIYF
NA | TRBJ1-1 | TRBV4-1 | 17 | CASAQEGTGRANTEAFF
NA | TRBJ2-2 | TRBV29-1 | 14 | CSVGPGMETGELFF
NA | TRBJ1-1 | TRBV9 | 15 | CASSVGGTGNTEAFF
NA | TRBJ2-7 | TRBV27 | 13 | CASSPDRGHEQYF
once | TRBJ2-7 | TRBV28 | 13 | CASSLLPTSLQYF
NA | TRBJ1-1 | TRBV5-1 | 14 | CASSSNGAPAKAFF
NA | TRBJ1-1 | TRBV11-2 | 14 | CASSLSLTNTEAFF
NA | TRBJ2-2 | TRBV7-6 | 17 | CASSLLGEVAGTGELFF
NA | TRBJ2-7 | TRBV7-3 | 13 | CASSPWPLTEQYF
NA | TRBJ1-1 | TRBV2 | 15 | CASSEATGMNTEAFF
NA | TRBJ1-5 | TRBV5-6 | 15 | CASSLGWGPNQPQHF
NA | TRBJ2-7 | TRBV29-1 | 15 | CSVGLTGGFLYEQYF
once | TRBJ2-3 | TRBV9 | 16 | CASSVEAGASTDTQYF
NA | TRBJ2-1 | TRBV11-2 | 16 | CASSSRDRGLYNEQFF
NA | TRBJ2-5 | TRBV9 | 14 | CASSVDGGQETQYF
NA | TRBJ1-1 | TRBV4-1 | 15 | CASSPPEFRYPEAFF
NA | TRBJ2-2 | TRBV11-2 | 15 | CASKFLAGDVGELFF
NA | TRBJ2-1 | TRBV7-8 | 15 | CASSLAGMPYNEQFF
NA | TRBJ2-3 | TRBV6-5 | 14 | CAAAVISGTDTQYF
NA | TRBJ1-2 | TRBV29-1 | 13 | CSVYSRQIYGYTF
NA | TRBJ2-7 | TRBV4-2 | 15 | CASSLLASGPYEQYF
NA | TRBJ1-4 | TRBV5-1 | 14 | CASSLADPGEKLFF
NA | TRBJ2-7 | TRBV29-1 | 13 | CSVAVTGRYEQYF
NA | TRBJ2-2 | TRBV28 | 15 | CASSLKVSSTGELFF
NA | TRBJ2-7 | TRBV7-9 | 14 | CASSLLAGDYEQYF
once | TRBJ2-1 | TRBV27 | 15 | CASSPRARETHEQFF
NA | TRBJ1-5 | TRBV6-5 | 14 | CASSGTASNQPQHF
once | TRBJ2-7 | TRBV6-1 | 15 | CASSEAGLRPYEQYF
NA | TRBJ2-7 | TRBV5-6 | 16 | CASSSPHRQGPYEQYF
NA | TRBJ2-1 | TRBV12-5 | 14 | CASGLGLGRNEQFF